Presented here are 23 T cell receptor beta chains from one specimen sequenced in a study of T cell repertoires in cytomegalovirus infection. A single record per CDR3 protein comes from TCRdb applying MiXCR to the reads. The sample has approximately 730,000 distinct CDR3 sequences; about 29% are singletons. The antigens of these receptors remain unknown. This specimen was cultured CD8+ T cells from PBMCs, taken from culture after CMV antigen stimulation. All receptors come from a human donor in good health (CMV status not recorded). Some clones in this sample may be carry-over from other donors' samples.

This clonotype came up a few times. One end of the junction fails to match germline, which may point to a read error. J is TRBJ1-5 and V is TRBV2; the D is unclear. The germline gives CDR1 SNHLY, CDR2 FYNNEI. CDR3 length: 14 amino acids. In nucleotides, the CDR3 is TGTGCCAGCAACCCCAGAGGGAGCAATCAGCCACAGCATTTT. It is translated as CASNPRGSNQPQHF.

There are a few counts of this clonotype. V and J are TRBV7-6 and TRBJ2-2, with unresolved D. The CDR3 runs 13 residues. V lost 6 bases, J lost 7 bases, and 12 bases lay in between. Germline V CDR1 and CDR2: SGHVS, FNYEAQ. Written as DNA, the CDR3 is TGTGCCAGCAGTCTCCTTAATAACGGGGAGCTGTTTTTT. Protein: CASSLLNNGELFF.

In its sample, this clonotype was seen many times. The chain uses TRBV7-2 and TRBJ2-1, with TRBD2 identical over 7 bases. The CDR3 spans 12 residues. V was clipped by 3 bases and J by 9 bases; unmatched bases: 2. Germline lookup yields CDR1 SGHTA and CDR2 FQGNSA. The CDR3 DNA follows: TGTGCCAGCAGCTTCGGCGGGGGTGAGCAGTTCTTC. Translation: CASSFGGGEQFF.

V and J are TRBV28 and TRBJ1-3; D uncertain. From germline, CDR1 is MDHEN and CDR2 SYDVKM. The CDR3 contains 15 residues. Trimming left V 6 bases short and J 4 bases short, with 16 bases between. CDR3 sequence reads: CASRKAGSAGNTIYF. The CDR3 DNA reads as TGTGCCAGCAGAAAAGCGGGCTCGGCGGGAAACACCATATATTTT.

This rearrangement joins TRBV19 to TRBJ2-4; no reliable D call. Germline lookup yields CDR1 LNHDA and CDR2 SQIVND (reference sequence). The germline V and J ends were trimmed by 3 bases and 0 bases, with 12 bases remaining between them. The CDR3 spans 16 residues. This CDR3 reads CASSIDLTTAKNIQYF. The CDR3 DNA reads TGTGCCAGTAGTATTGATCTGACAACAGCCAAAAACATTCAGTACTTC.

This clonotype was counted a few times. The chain has TRBV2 and TRBJ2-2, with 7 nucleotides matching TRBD1. Germline CDR1 SNHLY, CDR2 FYNNEI. CDR3 size: 12 residues. The ends lost 10 bases at V and 3 bases at J; junction bases unmatched: 2. Written as DNA, the CDR3 is TGTGCCAACGACAGGGACACCGGGGAGCTGTTTTTT. It encodes CANDRDTGELFF.

V gene TRBV6-5 combines with J gene TRBJ2-1; no clear D gene. The V gene's germline CDR1 is MNHEY and CDR2 SVGAGI. Deletions cut 2 bases from V and 0 bases from J, with 8 bases between. The CDR3 has 15 residues. The CDR3 coding sequence is TGTGCCAGCAGTTACCAGGCCTACTCCTACAATGAGCAGTTCTTC. Protein product: CASSYQAYSYNEQFF.

The CDR3 loop reads CASRADYEQYF. Written as DNA, the CDR3 is TGTGCCAGCAGGGCCGACTACGAGCAGTACTTC. This chain links TRBV7-6 with TRBJ2-7; D not certain. Germline V gene lookup returns CDR1 SGHVS and CDR2 FNYEAQ. This CDR3 is built from 11 residues. Trimming stripped 6 bases from V and 3 bases from J, with 6 bases between. Full variable domain (outside the CDR3, taken from reference TRBV7-6 and TRBJ2-7): GAGVSQSPRYKVTKRGQDVALRCDPISGHVSLYWYRQALGQGPEFLTYFNYEAQQDKSGLPNDRFSAERPEGSISTLTIQRTEQRDSAMYRCASRADYEQYFGPGTRLTVT.

This clonotype was observed a handful of times. The chain is built from TRBV4-1 and TRBJ2-1; D is possibly TRBD2 (7 bases). The length of the CDR3 is 17 residues. The ends were cut back, 3 bases at V and 9 bases at J, with 24 bases in the middle. Germline V CDR1 and CDR2: MGHRA, YSYEKL. The CDR3 DNA follows: TGCGCCAGCAGCCAGGCCTGGACTCGTGGGGAGGGGGTTGAGCAGTTCTTC. This translates into CASSQAWTRGEGVEQFF.

The CDR3 nucleotides read TGTGCCAGTAAGTGGGGAGGAACTGAAGCTTTCTTT. Protein product: CASKWGGTEAFF. The chain joins TRBV19 to TRBJ1-1; D unclear. The CDR3 is 12 residues long. CDR1 is LNHDA, CDR2 SQIVND, per germline (reference sequence). Trimming stripped 7 bases from V and 5 bases from J, with 11 bases between. The variable domain in full, with the rest retrieved from reference TRBV19 and TRBJ1-1, is DGGITQSPKYLFRKEGQNVTLSCEQNLNHDAMYWYRQDPGQGLRLIYYSQIVNDFQKGDIAEGYSVSREKKESFPLTVTSAQKNPTAFYLCASKWGGTEAFFGQGTRLTVV.

This clonotype was recorded many times. The chain has TRBV7-9 and TRBJ2-7, with TRBD2 identical over 13 bases. The CDR3 consists of 16 residues. Trimming removed 5 bases from V and 5 bases from J; junction bases left unmatched: 9. Germline V lookup: CDR1 SEHNR, CDR2 FQNEAQ (reference sequence). The CDR3 is CASSTPRLAGGHEQYF. CDR3 nucleotide sequence: TGTGCCAGCAGCACACCTCGACTAGCGGGGGGCCACGAGCAGTACTTC.

This clonotype was recorded a few times. The genes are TRBV5-6 and TRBJ2-1, with D uncertain. Trimming removed 2 bases at V and 9 bases at J, with 6 bases between. The CDR3 loop spans 11 amino acids. Germline V CDR1 and CDR2: SGHDT, YYEEEE. CDR3 in DNA: TGTGCCAGCAGCTTAAGTCCTGAGCAGTTCTTC. It is translated as CASSLSPEQFF.

The chain combines TRBV19 with TRBJ1-2, with TRBD1 identical over 7 bases. V was pared by 4 bases and J by 4 bases, with 15 bases of the junction left unmatched. The V gene's germline CDR1 is LNHDA and CDR2 SQIVND (reference sequence). There are 17 residues in the CDR3. The CDR3 region is CASSKEGAFSSGYGYTF. The CDR3 DNA is TGTGCCAGTAGTAAGGAGGGGGCGTTCTCTAGCGGCTATGGCTACACCTTC.

This clonotype was counted between two and nine times. The V gene is TRBV11-2, the J gene TRBJ2-1; D ambiguous. The CDR3 runs to 13 residues. V was clipped by 5 bases and J by 9 bases, with 14 bases between them. Germline V gives CDR1 SGHAT, CDR2 FQNNGV. The CDR3 sequence: CASSPETRVEQFF. CDR3 DNA: TGTGCCAGCAGCCCAGAGACTCGGGTTGAGCAGTTCTTC. Variable domain in full (rest from reference TRBV11-2 and TRBJ2-1): EAGVAQSPRYKIIEKRQSVAFWCNPISGHATLYWYQQILGQGPKLLIQFQNNGVVDDSQLPKDRFSAERLKGVDSTLKIQPAKLEDSAVYLCASSPETRVEQFFGPGTRLTVL.

The genes are TRBV24-1 and TRBJ2-2; TRBD1 or TRBD2 may be the D gene (5 bases each). Germline CDR1 KGHDR, CDR2 SFDVKD. The CDR3 contains 12 residues. Trimming removed 9 bases at V and 6 bases at J, with 10 bases between. In nucleotides, the CDR3 is TGTGCCACCCAGTGGGGACCCGGGGAGCTGTTTTTT. It translates to CATQWGPGELFF.

The V call is TRBV27, the J call TRBJ2-3; TRBD1 matches 8 bases. The CDR3 is 14 amino acids. Looked up from germline, CDR1 is MNHEY and CDR2 is SMNVEV (reference sequence). V dropped 6 bases and J dropped 0; count of bases not matched to a gene: 2. CDR3 sequence (DNA): TGTGCCAGCAGGAACAGGGGGAGCACAGATACGCAGTATTTT. Protein: CASRNRGSTDTQYF.

In DNA form, the CDR3 reads TGTGCCAGTAGCATTTTGGGGGCCAACGTCCTGACTTTC. Protein product: CASSILGANVLTF. This chain connects TRBV19 to TRBJ2-6, with no clear D. Germline CDR1 LNHDA, CDR2 SQIVND (reference sequence). The CDR3 has 13 residues. Trimming stripped 6 bases from V and 4 bases from J, with 7 bases between.

This clonotype was detected a few times. V is TRBV7-8 and J is TRBJ2-5, with no clear D. V lost 5 bases and J 1 base, leaving 11 bases between the germline ends. This CDR3 comprises 14 residues. In germline, CDR1 is SGHVS, CDR2 FQNEAQ. This chain's CDR3 is CASSPLGSQETQYF. CDR3 nucleotides: TGTGCCAGCAGCCCGCTGGGGTCCCAAGAGACCCAGTACTTC.

The sample holds a few counts of this clonotype. The chain links TRBV6-2 or TRBV6-3 to TRBJ2-2; D is unresolved. Germline V gene lookup returns CDR1 MNHEY and CDR2 SVGEGT. The CDR3 loop spans 15 amino acids. The V end lost 0 bases, the J end lost 5 bases, and 10 bases lay between the germline ends. CDR3 in amino acids: CASSYSPNLTGELFF. For the CDR3, the DNA is TGTGCCAGCAGTTACTCGCCCAACTTGACCGGGGAGCTGTTTTTT.

The chain's CDR3 is CASSLAGTAFDTEAFF. Here the CDR3 DNA reads TGTGCCAGCAGCTTGGCCGGGACAGCCTTTGACACTGAAGCTTTCTTT. The J gene is TRBJ1-1, the V gene TRBV5-6; 7 nucleotides align to TRBD1. The trim removed 0 bases at V and 3 bases at J, leaving 8 bases unmatched. CDR3 length equals 16 residues. Germline V gene data show CDR1 as SGHDT and CDR2 as YYEEEE. Together with reference TRBV5-6 and TRBJ1-1, the CDR3 gives the full variable domain: DAGVTQSPTHLIKTRGQQVTLRCSPKSGHDTVSWYQQALGQGPQFIFQYYEEEERQRGNFPDRFSGHQFPNYSSELNVNALLLGDSALYLCASSLAGTAFDTEAFFGQGTRLTVV.

The rearrangement uses TRBV6-6 and TRBJ2-7; D is possibly TRBD2 (6 bases). The V gene's germline CDR1 is MNHNY and CDR2 SVGAGI (reference sequence). The V and J ends lost 7 bases and 3 bases respectively, with 13 bases between them. This CDR3 comprises 13 residues. The CDR3 protein is CASKYWGDYEQYF. The CDR3 DNA sequence: TGTGCCAGCAAATATTGGGGGGACTACGAGCAGTACTTC.

The gene calls are TRBV4-1 and TRBJ2-3; D not resolved. The CDR3 length is 14 residues. Deletions cut 3 bases from V and 0 bases from J, with 7 bases between. CDR1 MGHRA and CDR2 YSYEKL come from the germline V gene. Written as DNA, the CDR3 is TGCGCCAGCAGCCATGGGCCTAGCACAGATACGCAGTATTTT. Translating it yields CASSHGPSTDTQYF.

The rearrangement links TRBV6-1 to TRBJ1-4, with 8 bases fitting TRBD1. Germline V gene lookup returns CDR1 MNHNS and CDR2 SASEGT. CDR3 length: 20 amino acids. V trimming: 0 bases; J trimming: 8 bases; junction bases outside the gene matches: 20. The CDR3 spells CASSEAPGQVKVERVEKLFF. CDR3 coding DNA: TGTGCCAGCAGTGAAGCACCGGGACAGGTGAAAGTAGAACGAGTGGAAAAACTGTTTTTT.